Listed below are T cell receptor beta chains from one sample, sequenced in a study of T cell responses to AZD1222 COVID-19 vaccine. The data were produced by immunoSEQ multiplex PCR, yet TCRdb's version contains in-frame clones alone and is incomplete. The sample yields over 100,000 clones, 80% to 95% seen once. Sequences were derived from peripheral blood, sampled on day 0 of AZD1222 vaccination. Receptors were obtained from an adult in good health. Each CDR3 is given with its conserved first and last residue. D genes are given only for firm matches. Only some rows state a clone size, as once, few, many or a class for expanded clones.

j_call clone_size v_call d_call cdr3_aa cdr3_nt
TRBJ1-3 few TRBV7-9 TRBD1 CASSLGPPGQGGTIYF TGTGCCAGCAGCTTAGGCCCCCCCGGACAGGGAGGCACCATATATTTT
TRBJ2-7 . TRBV6-1 . CASSEAYRYEQYF TGTGCCAGCAGTGAAGCCTACAGGTACGAGCAGTACTTC
TRBJ2-7 . TRBV4-2 . CASSQDEEYEQYF TGTGCCAGCAGCCAAGACGAGGAGTACGAGCAGTACTTC
TRBJ2-7 . TRBV10-3 . CAINPGSSYEQYF TGTGCCATCAACCCGGGAAGCTCCTACGAGCAGTACTTC
TRBJ2-1 once TRBV29-1 TRBD2 CSVEDLVGTPTSGGYNEQFF TGCAGCGTTGAAGATCTTGTAGGGACCCCAACTAGCGGGGGGTACAATGAGCAGTTCTTC
TRBJ2-6 once TRBV6-2/TRBV6-3 . CASSSGPPANVLTF TGTGCCAGCAGTTCCGGACCACCAGCCAACGTCCTGACTTTC
TRBJ2-4 once TRBV27 . CASSWDSTGLGKNIQYF TGTGCCAGCAGTTGGGACTCTACAGGGTTGGGCAAAAACATTCAGTACTTC
TRBJ1-2 . TRBV14 TRBD1 CASSQAQTRDRALAF TGTGCCAGCAGCCAAGCCCAGACCCGGGACAGGGCTTTGGCCTTC
TRBJ2-2 . TRBV11-3 TRBD1 CASSFRTGVTGELFF TGTGCCAGCAGCTTTAGGACAGGGGTCACCGGGGAGCTGTTTTTT
TRBJ1-3 . TRBV2 . CASSERVKTGNTIYF TGTGCCAGCAGTGAAAGGGTGAAGACTGGAAACACCATATATTTT
TRBJ2-6 once TRBV27 TRBD1 CASSSVGTGLSGANVLTF TGTGCCAGCAGTTCCGTTGGGACAGGGCTCTCTGGGGCCAACGTCCTGACTTTC
TRBJ2-2 . TRBV7-2 . CASSFRSTGELFF TGTGCCAGCAGCTTTCGTTCTACCGGGGAGCTGTTTTTT
TRBJ2-5 . TRBV7-9 . CASSLAVQETQYF TGTGCCAGCAGCTTAGCTGTCCAAGAGACCCAGTACTTC